Following are 6 T cell receptor beta chains from one sample sequenced in a study of shared clonotypes between healthy human individuals. Sequencing used immunoSEQ multiplex PCR; TCRdb keeps in-frame clones, though not all of them. The top ten hold about 51% of the sample, which has under 80,000 clones, under 65% seen once. Sequencing input: memory CD8+ T cells sorted from blood. Subset specified: CD45RO+ cells pooled with CCR7-negative TemRA cells. The origin of the receptors is a man aged 30 to 45 in good health.

The chain employs TRBV7-8 and TRBJ1-4; D not certain. V lost 3 bases to trimming and J lost 4 bases, with 18 bases between them. The CDR3 is 17 residues long. Germline-derived CDR1 and CDR2 are SGHVS and FQNEAQ. This CDR3 is CASSFFWGAAGNEKLFF. Written as DNA, the CDR3 is TGTGCCAGCAGCTTTTTTTGGGGAGCTGCGGGTAATGAAAAACTGTTTTTT.

The CDR3 region has the DNA TGCGCCAGCAGCTCCAAGATAGCGGGAGCCTACAATGAGCAGTTCTTC. Its protein is CASSSKIAGAYNEQFF. V and J are TRBV5-1 and TRBJ2-1; 9 bases line up with TRBD2. The V gene's germline CDR1 is SGHRS and CDR2 YFSETQ. This CDR3 is built from 16 residues. After removal of 3 bases from V and 2 bases from J, the junction contained 6 bases not matched to a gene.

This chain joins TRBV5-1 and TRBJ2-5, with 10 bases that match TRBD2. CDR1 is SGHRS and CDR2 is YFSETQ in the germline V gene. The CDR3 spans 17 residues. V trimming: 3 bases; J trimming: 4 bases; junction bases outside the gene matches: 12. This CDR3 reads CASSSPLAGEGRETQYF. The CDR3 DNA follows: TGCGCCAGCAGCTCCCCCCTAGCGGGAGAGGGTAGAGAGACCCAGTACTTC.

The sample holds a few counts of this clone. The chain combines TRBV18 with TRBJ2-3; 7 bases align to TRBD1. J lost 0 bases, V lost 6 bases, and 6 bases had no gene match. This CDR3 contains 15 residues. Germline V gene data show CDR1 as KGHSH and CDR2 as LQKENI. Here the CDR3 reads CASSNRGPSTDTQYF. CDR3 bases: TGTGCCAGCTCGAACAGGGGCCCTAGCACAGATACGCAGTATTTT.

This clone was seen only once. This rearrangement joins TRBV15 to TRBJ1-5; no reliable D call. Between the trimmed V and J ends, which lost 4 bases and 7 bases, there was a span of 14 bases. There are 14 residues in the CDR3. Germline V lookup: CDR1 LNHNV, CDR2 YYDKDF (reference sequence). In nucleotides, the CDR3 is TGTGCCACCAGCATTCTGGGGATGAGCCAGCCCCAGCATTTT. It is translated as CATSILGMSQPQHF. Based on the CDR3 plus reference TRBV15 and TRBJ1-5, the full variable domain is DAMVIQNPRYQVTQFGKPVTLSCSQTLNHNVMYWYQQKSSQAPKLLFHYYDKDFNNEADTPDNFQSRRPNTSFCFLDIRSPGLGDTAMYLCATSILGMSQPQHFGDGTRLSIL.

This clone was observed a single time. The chain has TRBV5-1 and TRBJ1-1; D is uncertain. V lost 2 bases and J lost 4, with 15 bases in between. Looked up from germline, CDR1 is SGHRS and CDR2 is YFSETQ. The CDR3 is made up of 15 amino acids. CDR3 nucleotides: TGCGCCAGCAGCTTAGGAGGGTACGGTGCCACTGAAGCTTTCTTT. It yields the protein CASSLGGYGATEAFF.